A single sample gave rise to the 10 T cell receptor beta chains below, sequenced in a study of T cells in Graves' hyperthyroidism and ophthalmopathy. The TCR beta CDR3 regions underwent amplification using RNA transcripts as the source. First-round RT-PCR targeting the TCR CDR3 was performed with the HTBI primer set. TCRdb re-derived calls from the multiplex PCR reads in MiXCR, one entry per CDR3 protein. The sample includes about 640,000 distinct CDR3 sequences, less than 25% of them seen just once. The sequenced sample was blood. These TCRs come from a man aged 25 to 40 with Graves' ophthalmopathy.

This clonotype appeared a few times. One end of the junction does not line up with germline, which may come from a read error. The J gene is TRBJ2-1, the V gene TRBV7-7, with D perhaps TRBD1 (5 bases). The CDR3 is made up of 18 amino acids. The V gene's germline CDR1 is SSHAT and CDR2 FNYEAQ (reference sequence). The CDR3 protein is CASSLVKGRSIGFDEQFF. The CDR3 nucleotides are TGTGCTAGCAGCTTAGTCAAGGGGCGGTCGATAGGATTCGATGAGCAGTTCTTC.

Only a few counts were recorded for this clonotype. The chain has TRBV14 and TRBJ1-1, with D perhaps matching TRBD1 (6 bases). Germline V gives CDR1 SGHDN, CDR2 FVKESK. The CDR3 consists of 13 residues. V was shortened by 2 bases and J by 11 bases, with 15 bases between the two germline ends. DNA for the CDR3: TGTGCCAGCAGCCAAACTGGACAGAGGGTGGCTTTCTTT. Its protein product is CASSQTGQRVAFF.

The chain uses TRBV7-2 and TRBJ2-2; D gene ambiguous. This CDR3 has 16 amino acids. With 3 bases removed from V and 1 base from J, the gap between germline ends came to 12 bases. Germline V gives CDR1 SGHTA, CDR2 FQGNSA. CDR3 in amino acids: CASSFTLAQNTGELFF. CDR3 nucleotides: TGTGCCAGCAGCTTTACGCTTGCGCAGAACACCGGGGAGCTGTTTTTT.

This clonotype was picked up many times. This rearrangement joins TRBV12-3 or TRBV12-4 to TRBJ2-7; D remains unclear. V lost 5 bases to trimming and J lost 6 bases, with 14 bases between them. The CDR3 is 13 amino acids. In DNA, the CDR3 is TGTGCCAGCAGTCTTTTCGAGCTACTCGAGCAGTACTTC. Protein product: CASSLFELLEQYF.

This clonotype has ten or more counts. This chain links TRBV12-3 or TRBV12-4 with TRBJ2-7; the D gene is possibly TRBD2 (6 bases). V lost 6 bases to trimming and J lost 4 bases, with 13 bases between them. The CDR3 spans 13 residues. CDR3 nucleotide sequence: TGTGCCAGCAGCCCTTTGGCGGGATACGAGCAGTACTTC. Protein sequence: CASSPLAGYEQYF.

In this sample, this clonotype turned up many times. The genes are TRBV11-2 and TRBJ2-7; D possibly corresponds to TRBD2 (6 bases). Germline CDR1 reads SGHAT; CDR2 reads FQNNGV. The length of the CDR3 is 16 residues. Deletions cut 1 base from V and 2 bases from J, with 15 bases between. CDR3 in DNA: TGTGCCAGCAGCTTAGTAGTCCGGGGGACGCCCTACGAGCAGTACTTC. Protein: CASSLVVRGTPYEQYF.

This clonotype was observed a handful of times. A junction end diverges from the germline sequence, so it may reflect a read error. V usage is TRBV20-1 and J usage is TRBJ2-2, with 8 bases fitting TRBD1. Germline CDR1 DFQATT, CDR2 SNEGSKA (reference sequence). This CDR3 spans 15 amino acids. CDR3 amino acids: CSASSPDRDTGELFF. CDR3 DNA: TGCAGTGCTTCCAGCCCGGACAGGGACACTGGGGAGCTGTTTTTT.

The chain is built from TRBV20-1 and TRBJ2-2; 8 bases match TRBD1. The germline gives CDR1 DFQATT, CDR2 SNEGSKA (reference sequence). The trim removed 5 bases at V and 6 bases at J, leaving 11 bases unmatched. CDR3 length: 15 residues. CDR3 DNA: TGCAGTGCTTTCGAAACAGGGGGGCGGTCCGGGGAGCTGTTTTTT. It yields the protein CSAFETGGRSGELFF.

The gene calls are TRBV5-1 and TRBJ2-1; no firm D call. The CDR3 length is 15 residues. Trimming shortened V by 3 bases and J by 9 bases, and 19 bases separated the two germline ends. Germline loops: CDR1 SGHRS, CDR2 YFSETQ. The CDR3 here is CASSYIGFELGEQFF. In DNA form, the CDR3 reads TGCGCCAGCAGCTATATAGGGTTTGAGTTGGGTGAGCAGTTCTTC. The variable domain in full, with the rest retrieved from reference TRBV5-1 and TRBJ2-1, is KAGVTQTPRYLIKTRGQQVTLSCSPISGHRSVSWYQQTPGQGLQFLFEYFSETQRNKGNFPGRFSGRQFSNSRSEMNVSTLELGDSALYLCASSYIGFELGEQFFGPGTRLTVL.

The chain carries TRBV11-2 and TRBJ2-3; unclear D gene. V lost 1 base, J lost 7 bases, and 12 bases lay in between. Looked up from germline, CDR1 is SGHAT and CDR2 is FQNNGV. The CDR3 runs to 14 residues. CDR3: CASSLGLPSNTQYF. DNA of the CDR3: TGTGCCAGCAGCTTAGGATTACCCTCGAATACGCAGTATTTT.